Listed below are T cell receptor beta chains from one sample, sequenced in a study of cytomegalovirus exposure and HLA in healthy donors. Sequencing used immunoSEQ multiplex PCR; TCRdb keeps in-frame clones, though not all of them. This table holds some 74,000 clones, over 70% found once. Sequencing was done on a sample of PBMCs. All receptors derive from a male donor in good health and CMV-seronegative. CDR3s include the opening cysteine and the closing phenylalanine or tryptophan. Fields, in order: clone size, J gene, V gene, D gene, CDR3 DNA, CDR3 protein. The D gene is left open where the match is weak. The size entry is marked missing in some rows and otherwise reads once, few, many or a size class.

>NA|TRBJ2-7|TRBV30|NA
TGTGCCTGGAGTGGCTCCCTGTTGACAGTGGGCGAGCAGTACTTC
CAWSGSLLTVGEQYF
>NA|TRBJ2-7|TRBV11-2|TRBD2
TGTGCCAGCAGCGGGGAGGGGAGCTCCTACGAGCAGTACTTC
CASSGEGSSYEQYF
>NA|TRBJ2-7|TRBV7-2|NA
TGTGCCAGCAGCTTAGATACAGGGTCCTACGAGCAGTACTTC
CASSLDTGSYEQYF
>NA|TRBJ2-1|TRBV29-1|NA
TGCAGCGTTGAAGAGCGGGTAACGGGCTCCTACAATGAGCAGTTCTTC
CSVEERVTGSYNEQFF
>NA|TRBJ1-1|TRBV4-1|NA
TGCGCCAGCACCCAAGAACAGGTCCGGGTCCCTGAAGCTTTCTTT
CASTQEQVRVPEAFF
>few|TRBJ1-2|TRBV5-1|TRBD1
TGCGCCAGCAGCCTGGCAGGGGGGTATGGCTACACCTTC
CASSLAGGYGYTF
>NA|TRBJ2-5|TRBV4-1|NA
TGCGCCAGCAGCCAAGATCAGGTCAGAGAAGAGACCCAGTACTTC
CASSQDQVREETQYF
>NA|TRBJ2-5|TRBV2|NA
TGTGCCAGCAGTGAAGTGACAATTCAAGAGACCCAGTACTTC
CASSEVTIQETQYF
>NA|TRBJ2-1|TRBV7-3|TRBD1
TGTGCCAGCAGTCCGACGGGACAGAGCTCCTACAATGAGCAGTTCTTC
CASSPTGQSSYNEQFF
>once|TRBJ2-5|TRBV2|NA
TGTGCCAGCAGTAGAAGGGTGGGACTCTCAATGGAGACCCAGTACTTC
CASSRRVGLSMETQYF
>few|TRBJ2-5|TRBV7-9|NA
TGTGCCAGCAGCTTAATGGTCCCGAGAAAACTTCAAGAGACCCAGTACTTC
CASSLMVPRKLQETQYF
>NA|TRBJ2-1|TRBV5-1|TRBD2
TGCGCCAGCAGTTCGGACCCGGGACTAGCGGGGGGTCACAATGAGCAGTTCTTC
CASSSDPGLAGGHNEQFF
>NA|TRBJ2-3|TRBV2|TRBD2
TGTGCCAGCAGGGGGACTAGCGGGACAAGCACAGATACGCAGTATTTT
CASRGTSGTSTDTQYF
>few|TRBJ1-6|TRBV27|TRBD1
TGTGCCAGCAGTTTAACAGGGGACAGTGGGTCACCCCTCAACTTT
CASSLTGDSGSPLNF
>NA|TRBJ2-7|TRBV6-1|TRBD1
TGTGCCAGCAGTGAAGCACCGGGACAGGGTCTCTACGAGCAGTACTTC
CASSEAPGQGLYEQYF
>NA|TRBJ2-3|TRBV28|NA
TGTGCCAGCAGCCCGCGACAGACAGATACGCAGTATTTT
CASSPRQTDTQYF
>NA|TRBJ1-2|TRBV30|NA
TGTGCCTGGAGTGCGACAGACTATGGCTACACCTTC
CAWSATDYGYTF
>NA|TRBJ1-1|TRBV5-1|NA
TGCGCCAGCAGCTATAAACAGCTGAACACTGAAGCTTTCTTT
CASSYKQLNTEAFF
>NA|TRBJ1-1|TRBV10-2|NA
TGCGCCAGCAGTGAGTCTGTAGGGAGGGGCACTGAAGCTTTCTTT
CASSESVGRGTEAFF
>NA|TRBJ1-3|TRBV6-6|NA
TGTGCCAGCAGTTACGAACAGGGCTCCTCTGGAAACACCATATATTTT
CASSYEQGSSGNTIYF
>NA|TRBJ2-3|TRBV4-2|TRBD1
TGTGCCAGCAGCCAAGATCTCCGGGACAGGGGGTATGGCACAGATACGCAGTATTTT
CASSQDLRDRGYGTDTQYF
>NA|TRBJ1-2|TRBV10-3|TRBD1
TGTGCCATCAGTGGGGACAGCCCTCTCTCCGGCTACACCTTC
CAISGDSPLSGYTF
>NA|TRBJ2-7|TRBV19|NA
TGTGCCAGTAGTACACCAGGTAGGACCTACGAGCAGTACTTC
CASSTPGRTYEQYF
>NA|TRBJ1-2|TRBV9|TRBD1
TGTGCCAGCAGCACACAGGGGCGGAGTGGCTACACCTTC
CASSTQGRSGYTF
>NA|TRBJ2-3|TRBV7-8|NA
TGTGCCAGCAGCGCTAGGGACCTAGCGCCCACCAGCACAGATACGCAGTATTTT
CASSARDLAPTSTDTQYF
>NA|TRBJ2-3|TRBV7-2|TRBD2
TGTGCCAGCAGCTTACTAGCGGGGGGGCTGAGCACAGATACGCAGTATTTT
CASSLLAGGLSTDTQYF
>NA|TRBJ2-1|TRBV9|TRBD2
TGTGCCAGCAGCGGGGCCGGGGGGGGTACCTACAATGAGCAGTTCTTC
CASSGAGGGTYNEQFF
>NA|TRBJ2-7|TRBV28|TRBD1
TGTGCCAGCAGTTTAAACAGGGGGCGACGATTTGTCTACGAGCAGTACTTC
CASSLNRGRRFVYEQYF
>NA|TRBJ1-5|TRBV28|TRBD1
TGTGCCAGCAAACTACAGGGGGCCAATCAGCCCCAGCATTTT
CASKLQGANQPQHF
>NA|TRBJ2-3|TRBV19|TRBD2
TGTGCCAGTAGTATACGACTAGCCCACGCGGGCACAGATACGCAGTATTTT
CASSIRLAHAGTDTQYF
>NA|TRBJ2-3|TRBV29-1|TRBD1
TGCAGCGTTGCTTCCAGGGGGAATACAGATACGCAGTATTTT
CSVASRGNTDTQYF
>NA|TRBJ2-1|TRBV7-2|NA
TGTGCCAGCAGCCCCCCCCCAAACGCAGTCTACAATGAGCAGTTCTTC
CASSPPPNAVYNEQFF
>NA|TRBJ1-1|TRBV30|NA
TGTGCCTGGAGCCCCCTGAGAGCTGAAGCTTTCTTT
CAWSPLRAEAFF
>NA|TRBJ2-7|TRBV4-2|TRBD2
TGTGCCAGCAGCCAAGATAAGGGACTAAACTTCGACTACGAGCAGTACTTC
CASSQDKGLNFDYEQYF
>NA|TRBJ1-5|TRBV7-2|NA
TGTGCCAGCAGCTTAGTGTCGGCAAGGAGGGAAATGCCCCAGCATTTT
CASSLVSARREMPQHF
>NA|TRBJ2-7|TRBV19|TRBD1
TGTGCCAGTAGTTCACCGGACAGGGGGATCTACGAGCAGTACTTC
CASSSPDRGIYEQYF
>NA|TRBJ2-3|TRBV9|NA
TGTGCCAGCAGCCCTCGAGGTGTTTTTGGTACCGCAGATACGCAGTATTTT
CASSPRGVFGTADTQYF
>NA|TRBJ2-7|TRBV6-1|TRBD1
TGTGCCAGCAGTACCACGACAGGGGGCACCGAGCAGTACTTC
CASSTTTGGTEQYF
>NA|TRBJ2-3|TRBV5-6|NA
TGTGCCAGCAGCTTGGCCTCGAGAGATACGCAGTATTTT
CASSLASRDTQYF